These T cell receptor beta chains were read from a single sample in a study of CXCR3-negative and CXCR3-positive naive CD8 T cells. No DNA is given; TCRdb re-called the 5' RACE reads and lists each CDR3 protein once. The sample includes 46,000 or so distinct CDR3 sequences. Sequencing input: naive CXCR3- CD8+ T cells from blood. These receptor sequences come from a human donor in good health. Some clones in this sample may be carry-over from other donors' samples. CDR3s include the opening cysteine and the closing phenylalanine or tryptophan. The order of the fields is V gene, clone size, J gene, CDR3 protein. Clone size, where shown, is once, few, many, or a class for clones that have expanded.

>TRBV11-2|.|TRBJ2-7
CASSLIEQRPYEQYF
>TRBV7-6|.|TRBJ2-5
CASSPTAGTGSRTQYF
>TRBV4-1|.|TRBJ2-7
CASSPDRLYEQYF
>TRBV10-3|medium-sized|TRBJ2-7
CAISSTGTYEQYF
>TRBV29-1|.|TRBJ2-7
CSVRLAGTYEQYF
>TRBV12-3/TRBV12-4|.|TRBJ2-7
CASSWITYEQYF
>TRBV28|.|TRBJ2-7
CASSPNIYEQYF
>TRBV19|.|TRBJ2-7
CASKLGQGTSYEQYF
>TRBV29-1|.|TRBJ2-1
CSVGGQFEQFF
>TRBV12-3/TRBV12-4|.|TRBJ2-7
CASSWGRELEQYF
>TRBV7-8|.|TRBJ2-7
CASSFPPGTSGADEQYF
>TRBV3-1|.|TRBJ2-1
CASSQASGLSYNEQFF
>TRBV4-3|.|TRBJ2-4
CASSQDYDRSLAKNIQYF
>TRBV7-2|.|TRBJ1-2
CASSLSPKANYGYTF
>TRBV4-2|.|TRBJ2-2
CASRLGQGDTGELFF
>TRBV7-2|.|TRBJ1-1
CASSPHGNAEAFF
>TRBV7-6|.|TRBJ2-1
CASSLGTRRHNEQFF
>TRBV12-3/TRBV12-4|.|TRBJ2-7
CASSFSRDSYEQYF
>TRBV23-1|.|TRBJ2-5
CATEGTVARETQYF
>TRBV4-2|.|TRBJ2-1
CASSQKGGLAGYNEQFF
>TRBV28|.|TRBJ2-1
CASSLTGLGLHEQFF
>TRBV29-1|.|TRBJ1-3
CSVEEEGIGNTIYF
>TRBV15|.|TRBJ1-5
CATSRVTLDNQPQHF
>TRBV7-6|.|TRBJ2-3
CASSFFETTSTDTQYF
>TRBV4-3|.|TRBJ2-1
CASSQDRTPGGEQFF
>TRBV25-1|.|TRBJ2-5
CASSEFGRETQYF
>TRBV29-1|.|TRBJ2-7
CSVPGGGYEQYF
>TRBV5-5|.|TRBJ1-1
CASSLWAGPGAFF
>TRBV14|.|TRBJ2-1
CASSQSASDSYNEQFF
>TRBV29-1|.|TRBJ2-7
CSARATSSYEQYF
>TRBV6-2/TRBV6-3|.|TRBJ2-1
CASSYSILAGHNEQFF
>TRBV5-1|.|TRBJ2-7
CASSTGTGRIEQYF
>TRBV4-2|.|TRBJ2-3
CASMGTSGQADTQYF
>TRBV20-1|.|TRBJ1-1
CSARDPGGAYTEAFF
>TRBV29-1|.|TRBJ2-7
CSVDFGGEQYF
>TRBV18|.|TRBJ2-5
CASSPATGLIETQYF
>TRBV7-9|.|TRBJ2-7
CASSPPDREPGYEQYF
>TRBV3-1|.|TRBJ2-6
CASSQGELADSSGANVLTF
>TRBV11-2|.|TRBJ1-2
CASSLESVIFQGAGYGYTF
>TRBV11-2|medium-sized|TRBJ2-7
CASSRRQGIYYEQYF
>TRBV7-2|.|TRBJ2-1
CASSLIVEETKQFF
>TRBV4-3|.|TRBJ2-4
CASSQGGQQYF
>TRBV7-9|.|TRBJ1-1
CASRYGVEGMGEAFF
>TRBV29-1|medium-sized|TRBJ2-7
CSVVGIASYEQYF
>TRBV29-1|.|TRBJ2-1
CSVEPDGGYNEQFF
>TRBV20-1|.|TRBJ1-1
CSARDQGDTEAFF
>TRBV6-4|.|TRBJ2-2
CASSDGGDTGELFF
>TRBV4-1|.|TRBJ1-2
CASTKAEGANYGYTF
>TRBV15|.|TRBJ2-1
CATSRTRQRNEQFF
>TRBV10-3|.|TRBJ2-1
CAISELAGAGTTALYEQFF
>TRBV7-2|.|TRBJ2-2
CASSLEFGGELFF
>TRBV7-6|.|TRBJ2-2
CASSRDRARATGELFF
>TRBV6-6|.|TRBJ1-1
CASSLVGGSEAFF